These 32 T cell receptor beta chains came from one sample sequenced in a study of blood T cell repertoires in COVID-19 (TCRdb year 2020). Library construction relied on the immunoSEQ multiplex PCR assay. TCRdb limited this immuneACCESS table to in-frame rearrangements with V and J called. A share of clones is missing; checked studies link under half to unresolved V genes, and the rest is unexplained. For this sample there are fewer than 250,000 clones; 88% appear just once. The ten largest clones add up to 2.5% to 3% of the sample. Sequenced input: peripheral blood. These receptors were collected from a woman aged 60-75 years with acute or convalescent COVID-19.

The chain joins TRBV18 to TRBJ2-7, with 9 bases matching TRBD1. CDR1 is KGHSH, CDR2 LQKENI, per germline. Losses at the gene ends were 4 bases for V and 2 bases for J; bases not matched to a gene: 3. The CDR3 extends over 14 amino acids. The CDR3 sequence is CASSRGQGAYEQYF. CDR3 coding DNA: TGTGCCAGCTCACGGGGACAGGGTGCCTACGAGCAGTACTTC.

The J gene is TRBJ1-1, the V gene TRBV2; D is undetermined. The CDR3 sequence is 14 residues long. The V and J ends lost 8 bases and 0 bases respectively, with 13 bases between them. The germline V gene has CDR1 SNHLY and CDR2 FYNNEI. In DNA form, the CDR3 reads TGTGCCAGCCAAGGAGGCGGATTGAACACTGAAGCTTTCTTT. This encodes CASQGGGLNTEAFF. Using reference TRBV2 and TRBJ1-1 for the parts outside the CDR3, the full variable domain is EPEVTQTPSHQVTQMGQEVILRCVPISNHLYFYWYRQILGQKVEFLVSFYNNEISEKSEIFDDQFSVERPDGSNFTLKIRSTKLEDSAMYFCASQGGGLNTEAFFGQGTRLTVV.

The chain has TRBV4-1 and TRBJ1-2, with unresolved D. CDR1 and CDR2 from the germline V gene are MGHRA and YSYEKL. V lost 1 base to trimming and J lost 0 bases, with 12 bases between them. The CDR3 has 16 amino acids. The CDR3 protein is CASSQGMGEANYGYTF. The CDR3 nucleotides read TGCGCCAGCAGCCAAGGGATGGGCGAAGCTAACTATGGCTACACCTTC.

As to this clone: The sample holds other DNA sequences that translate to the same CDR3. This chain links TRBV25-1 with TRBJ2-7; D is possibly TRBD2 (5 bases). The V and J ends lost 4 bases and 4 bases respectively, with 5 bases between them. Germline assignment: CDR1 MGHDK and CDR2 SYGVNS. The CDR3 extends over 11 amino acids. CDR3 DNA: TGTGCCAGCAGTGGAGGGTACGAGCAGTACTTC. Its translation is CASSGGYEQYF.

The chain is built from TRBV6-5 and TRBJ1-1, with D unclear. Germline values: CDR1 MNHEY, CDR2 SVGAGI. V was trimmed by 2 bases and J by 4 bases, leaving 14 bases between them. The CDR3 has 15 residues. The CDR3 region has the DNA TGTGCCAGCAGTTACGGACCCGGACTGTTCACTGAAGCTTTCTTT. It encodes CASSYGPGLFTEAFF.

CDR3 nucleotide sequence: TGTGCCAGCAGCCCCGGGAGGTTGTATGGCTACACCTTC. It yields the protein CASSPGRLYGYTF. The chain couples TRBV6-2 or TRBV6-3 to TRBJ1-2; D unclear. V dropped 6 bases and J dropped 5 bases, with 13 bases sitting between them. The germline gives CDR1 MNHEY, CDR2 SVGEGT. CDR3 length equals 13 residues.

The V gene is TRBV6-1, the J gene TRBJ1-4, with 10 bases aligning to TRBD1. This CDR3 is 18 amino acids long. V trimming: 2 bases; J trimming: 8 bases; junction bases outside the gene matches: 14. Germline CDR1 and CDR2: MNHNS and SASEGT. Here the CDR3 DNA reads TGTGCCAGCAGTGAAAAGAGGGGACAGGGGACCTTTTGGGAAAAACTGTTTTTT. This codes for CASSEKRGQGTFWEKLFF.

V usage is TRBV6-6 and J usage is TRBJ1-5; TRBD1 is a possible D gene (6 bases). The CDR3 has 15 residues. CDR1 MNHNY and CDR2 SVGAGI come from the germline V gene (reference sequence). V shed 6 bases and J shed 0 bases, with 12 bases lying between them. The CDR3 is CASRLQGVSNQPQHF. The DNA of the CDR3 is TGTGCCAGCAGATTACAGGGAGTTAGCAATCAGCCCCAGCATTTT.

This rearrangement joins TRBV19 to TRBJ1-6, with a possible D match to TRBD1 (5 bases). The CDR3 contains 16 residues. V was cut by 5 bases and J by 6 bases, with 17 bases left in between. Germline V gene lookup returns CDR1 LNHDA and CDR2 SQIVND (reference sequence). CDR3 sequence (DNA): TGTGCCAGTAGTTCCCCTCCGGGGGTGTCTAATTCACCCCTCCACTTT. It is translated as CASSSPPGVSNSPLHF.

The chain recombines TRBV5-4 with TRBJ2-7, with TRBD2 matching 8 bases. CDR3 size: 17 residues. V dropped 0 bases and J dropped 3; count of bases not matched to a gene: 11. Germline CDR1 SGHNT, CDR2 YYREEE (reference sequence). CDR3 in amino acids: CASSLALAGPRSYEQYF. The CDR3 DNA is TGTGCCAGCAGCTTGGCTCTAGCGGGCCCGCGAAGCTACGAGCAGTACTTC.

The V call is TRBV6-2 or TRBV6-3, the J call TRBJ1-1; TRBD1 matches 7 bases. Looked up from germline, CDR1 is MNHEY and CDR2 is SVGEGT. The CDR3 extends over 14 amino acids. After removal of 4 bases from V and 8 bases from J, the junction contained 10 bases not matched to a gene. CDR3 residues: CASSLTGAVREAFF. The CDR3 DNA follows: TGTGCCAGCAGTTTAACAGGGGCCGTTCGCGAAGCTTTCTTT.

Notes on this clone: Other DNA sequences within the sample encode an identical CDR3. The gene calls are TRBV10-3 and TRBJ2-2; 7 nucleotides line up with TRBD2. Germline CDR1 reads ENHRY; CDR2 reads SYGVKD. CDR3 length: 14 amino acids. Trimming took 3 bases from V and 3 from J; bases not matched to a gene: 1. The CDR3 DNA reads TGTGCCATCAGTGACGCGGGGGACACCGGGGAGCTGTTTTTT. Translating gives CAISDAGDTGELFF.

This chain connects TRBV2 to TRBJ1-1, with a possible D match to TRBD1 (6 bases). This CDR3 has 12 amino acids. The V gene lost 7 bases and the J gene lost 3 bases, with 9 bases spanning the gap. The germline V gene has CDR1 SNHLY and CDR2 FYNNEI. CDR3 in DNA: TGTGCCAGCAATCCAGGGGACACTGAAGCTTTCTTT. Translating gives CASNPGDTEAFF.

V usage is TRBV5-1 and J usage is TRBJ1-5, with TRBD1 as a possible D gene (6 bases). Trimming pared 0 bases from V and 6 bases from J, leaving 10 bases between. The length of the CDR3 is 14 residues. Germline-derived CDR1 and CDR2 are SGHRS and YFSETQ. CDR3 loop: CASSLGGGSQPQHF. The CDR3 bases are TGCGCCAGCAGCTTGGGGGGGGGCAGTCAGCCCCAGCATTTT. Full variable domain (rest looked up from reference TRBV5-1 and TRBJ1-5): KAGVTQTPRYLIKTRGQQVTLSCSPISGHRSVSWYQQTPGQGLQFLFEYFSETQRNKGNFPGRFSGRQFSNSRSEMNVSTLELGDSALYLCASSLGGGSQPQHFGDGTRLSIL.

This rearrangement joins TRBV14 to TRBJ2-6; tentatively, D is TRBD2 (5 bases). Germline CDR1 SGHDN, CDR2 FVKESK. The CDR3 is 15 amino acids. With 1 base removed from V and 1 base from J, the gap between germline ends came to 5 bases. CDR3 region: CASSQGGSGANVLTF. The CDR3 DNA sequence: TGTGCCAGCAGCCAAGGCGGGTCTGGGGCCAACGTCCTGACTTTC. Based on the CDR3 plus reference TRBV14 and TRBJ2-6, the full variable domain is EAGVTQFPSHSVIEKGQTVTLRCDPISGHDNLYWYRRVMGKEIKFLLHFVKESKQDESGMPNNRFLAERTGGTYSTLKVQPAELEDSGVYFCASSQGGSGANVLTFGAGSRLTVL.

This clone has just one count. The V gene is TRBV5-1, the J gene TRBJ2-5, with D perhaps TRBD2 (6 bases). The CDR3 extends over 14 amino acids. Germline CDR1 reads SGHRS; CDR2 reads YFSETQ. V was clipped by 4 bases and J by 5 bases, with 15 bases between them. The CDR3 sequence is CASSVGTPGETQYF. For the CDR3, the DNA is TGCGCCAGCAGCGTTGGGACTCCTGGGGAGACCCAGTACTTC.

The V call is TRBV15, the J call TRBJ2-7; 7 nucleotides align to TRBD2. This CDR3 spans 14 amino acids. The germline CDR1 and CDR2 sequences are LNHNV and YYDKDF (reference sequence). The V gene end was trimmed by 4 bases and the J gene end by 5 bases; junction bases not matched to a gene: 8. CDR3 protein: CATSIGPGGHEQYF. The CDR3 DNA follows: TGTGCCACCAGCATAGGACCGGGAGGCCACGAGCAGTACTTC.

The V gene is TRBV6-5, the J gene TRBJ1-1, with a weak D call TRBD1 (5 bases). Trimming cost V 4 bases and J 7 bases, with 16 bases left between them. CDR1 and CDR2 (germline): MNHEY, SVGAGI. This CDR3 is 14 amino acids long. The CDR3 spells CASSWGLADGEAFF. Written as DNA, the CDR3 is TGTGCCAGCAGTTGGGGCCTTGCAGACGGTGAAGCTTTCTTT.

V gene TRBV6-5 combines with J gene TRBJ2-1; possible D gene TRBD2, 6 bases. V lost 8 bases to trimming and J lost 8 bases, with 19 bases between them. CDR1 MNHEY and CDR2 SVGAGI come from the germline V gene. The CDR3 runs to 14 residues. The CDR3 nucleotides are TGTGCCAGCTTCGAGTCTAGCGTATTCGATGAGCAGTTCTTC. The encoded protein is CASFESSVFDEQFF.

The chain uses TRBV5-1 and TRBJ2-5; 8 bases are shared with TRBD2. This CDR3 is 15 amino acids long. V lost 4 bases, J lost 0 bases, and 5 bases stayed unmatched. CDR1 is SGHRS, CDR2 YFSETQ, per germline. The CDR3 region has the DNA TGCGCCAGCAGCCGCCTGCGGGGGGACCAAGAGACCCAGTACTTC. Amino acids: CASSRLRGDQETQYF.

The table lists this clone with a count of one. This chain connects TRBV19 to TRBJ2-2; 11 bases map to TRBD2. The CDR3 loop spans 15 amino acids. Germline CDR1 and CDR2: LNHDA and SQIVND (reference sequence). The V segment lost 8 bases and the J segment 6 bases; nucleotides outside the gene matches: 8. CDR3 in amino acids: CASDSGRASPGELFF. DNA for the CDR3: TGTGCCAGTGATAGCGGGAGGGCCAGTCCCGGGGAGCTGTTTTTT. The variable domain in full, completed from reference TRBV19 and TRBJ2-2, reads DGGITQSPKYLFRKEGQNVTLSCEQNLNHDAMYWYRQDPGQGLRLIYYSQIVNDFQKGDIAEGYSVSREKKESFPLTVTSAQKNPTAFYLCASDSGRASPGELFFGEGSRLTVL.

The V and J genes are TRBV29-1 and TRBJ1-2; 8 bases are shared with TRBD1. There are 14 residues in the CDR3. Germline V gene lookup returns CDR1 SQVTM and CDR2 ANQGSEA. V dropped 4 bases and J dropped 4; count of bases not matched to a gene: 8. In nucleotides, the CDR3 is TGCAGCGTTGTAGGACAGGGCATTTCCTATGGCTACACCTTC. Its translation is CSVVGQGISYGYTF. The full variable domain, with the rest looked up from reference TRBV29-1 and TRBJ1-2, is SAVISQKPSRDICQRGTSLTIQCQVDSQVTMMFWYRQQPGQSLTLIATANQGSEATYESGFVIDKFPISRPNLTFSTLTVSNMSPEDSSIYLCSVVGQGISYGYTFGSGTRLTVV.

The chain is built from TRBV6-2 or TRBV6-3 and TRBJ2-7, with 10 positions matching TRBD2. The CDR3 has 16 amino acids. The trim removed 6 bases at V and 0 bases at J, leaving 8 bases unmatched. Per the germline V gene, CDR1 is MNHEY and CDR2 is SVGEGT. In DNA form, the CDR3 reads TGTGCCAGCAGCCGCTTCGTAGCGGGAGGCTCCTACGAGCAGTACTTC. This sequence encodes CASSRFVAGGSYEQYF.

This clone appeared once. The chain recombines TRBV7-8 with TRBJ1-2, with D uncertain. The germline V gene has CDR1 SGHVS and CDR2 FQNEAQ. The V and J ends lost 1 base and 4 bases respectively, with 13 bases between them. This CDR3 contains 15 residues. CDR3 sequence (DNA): TGTGCCAGCAGCTTAGGGAGGGAGGGCGGCTATGGCTACACCTTC. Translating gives CASSLGREGGYGYTF. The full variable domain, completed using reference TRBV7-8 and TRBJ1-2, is GAGVSQSPRYKVAKRGQDVALRCDPISGHVSLFWYQQALGQGPEFLTYFQNEAQLDKSGLPSDRFFAERPEGSVSTLKIQRTQQEDSAVYLCASSLGREGGYGYTFGSGTRLTVV.

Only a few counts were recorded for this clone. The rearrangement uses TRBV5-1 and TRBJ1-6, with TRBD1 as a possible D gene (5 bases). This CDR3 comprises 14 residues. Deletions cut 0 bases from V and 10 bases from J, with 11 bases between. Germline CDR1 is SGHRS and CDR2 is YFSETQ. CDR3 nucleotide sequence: TGCGCCAGCAGCTTGGGTTGGCGGGACTCACCCCTCCACTTT. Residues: CASSLGWRDSPLHF.

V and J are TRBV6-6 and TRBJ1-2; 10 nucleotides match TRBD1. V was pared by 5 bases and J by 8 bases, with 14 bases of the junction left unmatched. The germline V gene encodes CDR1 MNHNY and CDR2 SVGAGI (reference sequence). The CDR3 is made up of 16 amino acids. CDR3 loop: CASSNQGVDRGQGYTF. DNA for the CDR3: TGTGCCAGCAGTAACCAAGGGGTTGACAGGGGGCAAGGCTACACCTTC.

In nucleotides, the CDR3 is TGTGCCAGCAGTTCCGTACGGGCGGGACAAGAGACCCAGTACTTC. This sequence encodes CASSSVRAGQETQYF. The V call is TRBV27, the J call TRBJ2-5, with D perhaps matching TRBD2 (6 bases). The germline V and J ends were trimmed by 4 bases and 2 bases, with 14 bases remaining between them. CDR1 and CDR2 from the germline V gene are MNHEY and SMNVEV (reference sequence). The CDR3 covers 15 residues.

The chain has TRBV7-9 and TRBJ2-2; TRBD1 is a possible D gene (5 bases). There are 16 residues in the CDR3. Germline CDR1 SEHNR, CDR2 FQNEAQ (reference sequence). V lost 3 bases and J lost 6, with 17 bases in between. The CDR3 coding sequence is TGTGCCAGCAGCTTGTTAGCCGACAGTACCCCCGGGGAGCTGTTTTTT. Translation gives CASSLLADSTPGELFF.

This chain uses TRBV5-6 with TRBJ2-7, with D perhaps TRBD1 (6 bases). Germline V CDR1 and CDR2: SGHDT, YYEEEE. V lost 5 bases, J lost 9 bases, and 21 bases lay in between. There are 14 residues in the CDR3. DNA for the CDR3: TGTGCCAGCAGACAACAGGGAGAGGCGATTGGGCAGTACTTC. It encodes CASRQQGEAIGQYF.

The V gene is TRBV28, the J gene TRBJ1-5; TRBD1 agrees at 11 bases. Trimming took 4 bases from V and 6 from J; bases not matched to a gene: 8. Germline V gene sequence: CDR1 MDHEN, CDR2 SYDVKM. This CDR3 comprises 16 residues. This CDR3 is CASSYSRTGGLQPQHF. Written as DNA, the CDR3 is TGTGCCAGCAGTTACTCCAGGACAGGGGGCCTTCAGCCCCAGCATTTT.

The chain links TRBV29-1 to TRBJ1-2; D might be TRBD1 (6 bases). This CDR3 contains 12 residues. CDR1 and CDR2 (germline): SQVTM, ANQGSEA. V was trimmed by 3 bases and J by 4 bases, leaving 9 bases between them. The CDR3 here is CSVDQGSYGYTF. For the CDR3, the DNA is TGCAGCGTTGATCAGGGGTCCTATGGCTACACCTTC.

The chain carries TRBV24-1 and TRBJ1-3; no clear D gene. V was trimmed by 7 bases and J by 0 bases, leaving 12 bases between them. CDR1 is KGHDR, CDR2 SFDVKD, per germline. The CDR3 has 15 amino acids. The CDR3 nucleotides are TGTGCCACCAGGCCGGGCGGGGACTCTGGAAACACCATATATTTT. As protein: CATRPGGDSGNTIYF.